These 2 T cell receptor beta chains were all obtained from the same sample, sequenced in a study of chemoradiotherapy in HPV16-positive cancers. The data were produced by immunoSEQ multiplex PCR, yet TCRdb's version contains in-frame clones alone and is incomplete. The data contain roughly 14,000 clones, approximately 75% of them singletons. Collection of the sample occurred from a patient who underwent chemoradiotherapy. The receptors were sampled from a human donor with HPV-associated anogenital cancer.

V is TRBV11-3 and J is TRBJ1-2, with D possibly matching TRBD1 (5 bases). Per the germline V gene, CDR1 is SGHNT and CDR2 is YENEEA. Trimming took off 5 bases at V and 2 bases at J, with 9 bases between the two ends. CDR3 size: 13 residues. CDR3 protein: CASSPQGNYGYTF. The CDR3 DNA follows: TGTGCCAGCAGCCCGCAGGGAAACTATGGCTACACCTTC.

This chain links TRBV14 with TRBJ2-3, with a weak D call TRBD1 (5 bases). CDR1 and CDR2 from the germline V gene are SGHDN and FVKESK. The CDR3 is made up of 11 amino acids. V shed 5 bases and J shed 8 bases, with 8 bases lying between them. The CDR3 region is CASSEQATQYF. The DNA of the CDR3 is TGTGCCAGCAGCGAACAGGCTACGCAGTATTTT.